This TCR beta chain was profiled in a study of shared clonotypes between healthy human individuals. The CDR3 extends over 15 amino acids. Germline lookup yields CDR1 SQVTM and CDR2 ANQGSEA. Losses at the gene ends were 6 bases for V and 10 bases for J; bases not matched to a gene: 13. This clone has only one observation. Sequencing used immunoSEQ multiplex PCR; TCRdb keeps in-frame clones, though not all of them. This table holds millions of clones, over 85% found once. The TCR originated in a man between 18 and 35 years old in good health. Sequenced material: naive CD4+ T cells sorted from blood. Described subset: CD45RA+ positively selected. The rearrangement uses TRBV29-1 and TRBJ1-6; TRBD1 matches at 9 bases. The CDR3, as DNA: TGCAGCGTCATCCCGAGACAGGGGGTCGTCTCACCCCTCCACTTT. This gives the protein CSVIPRQGVVSPLHF.